What follows are 14 T cell receptor beta chains derived from one specimen sequenced in a study of blood T cells in healthy people across ages (dated by TCRdb to between 2014 and 2016). The protocol used for the library was 5' RACE. Sequenced on an Illumina HiSeq 2500. A second about 6 to 11 cycle PCR used a sample-barcoded 5' primer and a J-beta primer mix. The public reads were reanalyzed by TCRdb: fastp trimming at Q25, MiXCR alignment, in-frame beta chains only. Merged by CDR3 protein, the rows form single entries marked with the most common genes and DNA. Here the sample has 1.5 million to 1.9 million distinct CDR3 sequences; approximately 43% occur a single time. Roughly 3.7% of the sample rests with the top ten. What was sequenced was blood. These receptors came from a woman aged 18-29 years in good health.

The rearrangement links TRBV20-1 to TRBJ2-1, with 7 bases identical to TRBD1. V lost 0 bases and J lost 2; bases outside the gene matches: 4. The CDR3 extends over 15 amino acids. Germline CDR1 DFQATT, CDR2 SNEGSKA (reference sequence). CDR3 loop: CSARDRTGAYNEQFF. The CDR3 DNA follows: TGCAGTGCTAGAGATCGTACAGGGGCCTACAATGAGCAGTTCTTC.

The CDR3 DNA follows: TGCAGTGCTAGAGAGAACGGGGGGTACTCCTACAATGAGCAGTTCTTC. Its translation is CSARENGGYSYNEQFF. The V call is TRBV20-1, the J call TRBJ2-1; 7 bases agree with TRBD2. Germline trimming cut 0 bases from V and 0 bases from J; bases unmatched to any gene: 5. The CDR3 runs to 16 residues. Germline V gene data show CDR1 as DFQATT and CDR2 as SNEGSKA (reference sequence).

Only a few counts were recorded for this clonotype. The chain couples TRBV6-2 or TRBV6-3 to TRBJ2-3; D remains unclear. The length of the CDR3 is 16 residues. Germline-derived CDR1 and CDR2 are MNHEY and SVGEGT. Trimming cost V 2 bases and J 1 base, with 13 bases left between them. CDR3 residues: CASSYAGAVGTDTQYF. CDR3 in DNA: TGTGCCAGCAGTTACGCCGGCGCTGTGGGCACAGATACGCAGTATTTT.

The chain has TRBV19 and TRBJ1-2, with 9 bases identical to TRBD1. Germline assignment: CDR1 LNHDA and CDR2 SQIVND (reference sequence). The CDR3 loop spans 16 amino acids. With 5 bases clipped from V and 2 bases from J, the junction kept 9 bases outside the gene matches. CDR3 sequence reads: CASSQPATGGNYGYTF. In DNA, the CDR3 is TGTGCCAGTAGTCAACCGGCGACAGGGGGAAACTATGGCTACACCTTC.

A few counts support this clonotype. This CDR3 reads CSARGRLAGVPADTQYF. CDR3 DNA sequence: TGCAGTGCTAGAGGGAGACTAGCGGGGGTTCCCGCAGATACGCAGTATTTT. This chain uses TRBV20-1 with TRBJ2-3, with 12 bases lining up with TRBD2. Trimming removed 1 base from V and 4 bases from J; junction bases left unmatched: 9. The CDR3 has 17 residues. CDR1 is DFQATT, CDR2 SNEGSKA, per germline (reference sequence).

This clonotype was found a few times. The J gene is TRBJ1-2, the V gene TRBV9; no definite D call. The CDR3 has 14 residues. Trimming took 0 bases from V and 10 from J, leaving 16 bases between them. CDR1 is SGDLS and CDR2 is YYNGEE in the germline V gene. The CDR3 spells CASSVEVSRGNYTF. As DNA, the CDR3 is TGTGCCAGCAGCGTAGAGGTCTCCCGCGGTAACTACACCTTC.

This clonotype was picked up a small number of times. The rearrangement links TRBV5-1 to TRBJ2-3; tentatively, D is TRBD1 or TRBD2 (5 bases each). The CDR3 length is 14 residues. V lost 3 bases and J lost 6, with 14 bases in between. Germline V lookup: CDR1 SGHRS, CDR2 YFSETQ. CDR3: CASSWGLVEDTQYF. Written as DNA, the CDR3 is TGCGCCAGCAGCTGGGGGTTAGTTGAGGATACGCAGTATTTT.

The chain has TRBV6-2 or TRBV6-3 and TRBJ1-5, with unresolved D. The V gene's germline CDR1 is MNHEY and CDR2 SVGEGT. The ends were cut back, 2 bases at V and 5 bases at J, with 4 bases in the middle. The length of the CDR3 is 12 residues. The CDR3 DNA reads as TGTGCCAGCAGTTACCGGGATCAGCCCCAGCATTTT. This sequence encodes CASSYRDQPQHF.

This CDR3 reads CASWGIGQRNTEAFF. The CDR3 DNA follows: TGTGCCAGCTGGGGAATAGGGCAGCGGAACACTGAAGCTTTCTTT. The rearrangement joins TRBV6-6 to TRBJ1-1; unclear D gene. This CDR3 contains 15 residues. The germline V gene has CDR1 MNHNY and CDR2 SVGAGI (reference sequence). V was trimmed by 8 bases and J by 1 base, leaving 17 bases between them.

The chain joins TRBV20-1 to TRBJ2-7, with 12 bases lining up with TRBD1. Trimming cost V 4 bases and J 3 bases; bases outside gene matches: 10. The germline CDR1 and CDR2 sequences are DFQATT and SNEGSKA (reference sequence). The CDR3 sequence is 16 residues long. The CDR3 region has the DNA TGCAGTGCTACCACTCGATGGGACAGGGGGCACTACGAGCAGTACTTC. It specifies CSATTRWDRGHYEQYF.

The sample holds one count of this clonotype. This chain links TRBV7-2 with TRBJ2-1, with D uncertain. Trimming took 0 bases from V and 15 from J, leaving 15 bases between them. The CDR3 runs 13 residues. Germline V gene sequence: CDR1 SGHTA, CDR2 FQGNSA. In DNA form, the CDR3 reads TGTGCCAGCAGCTTAGCTCGGGCCAGAGGCCTGTTCTTC. This codes for CASSLARARGLFF.

Worth noting for this clonotype: Relative to the germline gene, one junction end is altered; a read error may explain this. The chain uses TRBV7-2 and TRBJ2-1; D perhaps matches TRBD1 (6 bases). Germline V CDR1 and CDR2: SGHTA, FQGNSA. The CDR3 has 14 amino acids. CDR3 in DNA: TGTGCCAGCAACTTATACAGGGTTGGCAATGAGCAGTTCTTC. Translation gives CASNLYRVGNEQFF.

The chain links TRBV5-1 to TRBJ1-3; D remains ambiguous. Trimming stripped 0 bases from V and 4 bases from J, with 8 bases between. The CDR3 is 14 residues long. Germline CDR1 is SGHRS and CDR2 is YFSETQ. Here the CDR3 reads CASSLAAQGNTIYF. In nucleotides, the CDR3 is TGCGCCAGCAGCTTGGCCGCACAGGGAAACACCATATATTTT. The full variable domain, rest sourced from reference TRBV5-1 and TRBJ1-3, is KAGVTQTPRYLIKTRGQQVTLSCSPISGHRSVSWYQQTPGQGLQFLFEYFSETQRNKGNFPGRFSGRQFSNSRSEMNVSTLELGDSALYLCASSLAAQGNTIYFGEGSWLTVV.

The V gene is TRBV20-1, the J gene TRBJ2-3; TRBD2 matches 9 bases. This CDR3 contains 15 residues. V gave up 5 bases and J gave up 4 bases; unmatched junction bases: 10. CDR1 DFQATT and CDR2 SNEGSKA come from the germline V gene (reference sequence). CDR3 sequence (DNA): TGCAGTGCTCCTGTCGCGGGAGGGAGGGCAGATACGCAGTATTTT. Protein product: CSAPVAGGRADTQYF.